This TCR beta chain is drawn from a study of T cell responses to AZD1222 COVID-19 vaccine (dated by TCRdb to the early 2020s). Some background on the complete study: AZD1222 recipients whose second dose came at about 4 weeks and those whose second dose came at about 12 weeks were combined into one group, since spike-specific TCR depth and breadth did not differ between the two schedules. A total of approximately 250 trial participants underwent TCR sequencing, of whom around 210 had received two doses of AZD1222 and roughly 26 had received two doses of the MenACWY control vaccine. Trial participants were enrolled by age into subgroups of 18-55, 56-69 and 70-plus years, and roughly 150, 30 and 60 TCR-sequenced participants, respectively, were included in these subgroups. The full study reports these points: Epitopes outside the regions mutated in the B.1.351 and B.1.1.7 variants were reportedly recognized by nearly half of the unique spike-specific TCRs. A significant rise in spike-specific TCR breadth and depth was observed after two AZD1222 doses relative to day 0 and relative to MenACWY recipients. Because no samples from the day 14 peak response were available, repertoires could be characterized only after the peak T cell response. The 56-69-year group was small, and its depth increase did not reach significance, likely because of low power. Participants were mostly white British and included more females than males, and it was suggested by the authors that clonal diversity may have been underestimated. The whole spike protein was spanned by vaccine-associated CD4 TCRs, and dominant responses were seen in regions 160-218 and 743-854. Conclusions about previously exposed vaccinees were limited because only 5 or 6 AZD1222 recipients were SARS-CoV-2 seropositive at baseline.

CDR1 is given as MNHEY and CDR2 as SMNVEV, both from the germline V gene (reference sequence). At the junction V is shortened by 7 bases and J by 4 bases, with 17 bases in between. Measured from the cysteine to the phenylalanine, the CDR3 is 15 residues long. Just CDR3 DNA is preserved here, 45 bases in frame from base 1. The time point label on this specimen signifies: baseline before first vaccination. Vaccinee samples came from UK trials COV001 and COV002, including a single-blind randomized controlled phase 2/3 trial of AZD1222 (ChAdOx1 nCoV-19) in healthy adults. Trial participant PBMC samples were collected at day 0 and day 28 after the second dose for TCRbeta chain sequencing. The CDR3 regions of human TCRbeta chains were analyzed by immunosequencing. The study's own analysis went as follows. TCRs in the repertoires were compared against a reference library of SARS-CoV-2-specific TCRs that had been generated with the MIRA antigen-specificity platform. Breadth was defined as the fraction of unique TCRs that were SARS-CoV-2-associated, and depth was defined as the fraction of total T cells that were SARS-CoV-2-associated. Using the MIRA data, each spike-specific TCR was assigned both to the spike region to which the TCR was reactive and to a CD4 or CD8 class. Log10-transformed breadth and depth values were compared by one-way ANOVA with Sidak's multiple comparisons tests. Not all clones reach the TCRdb copy of this immuneACCESS table, which keeps in-frame sequences only. Checked studies attribute under half of the gap to unresolved V genes and leave the rest unexplained. The V and J calls and clone size are taken from that table; D and trimming were inferred from the DNA. The sample yields some 140,000 clones; about 88% were counted once. Around 3% of the sample rests with the top ten.

As concerns this clone: Its antigen has not been determined. It has no much larger one-base neighbor in the sample; base qualities were not kept.

The sample consisted of peripheral blood, taken on day 0 of AZD1222 vaccination. The chain employs TRBV27 and TRBJ1-5; a tentative D call is TRBD1 (6 bases match). This clonotype originated in an adult in good health. For the CDR3, the sequence is CASKRGGGGNQPQHF. The nucleotides are TGTGCCAGCAAAAGGGGCGGGGGCGGGAATCAGCCCCAGCATTTT.